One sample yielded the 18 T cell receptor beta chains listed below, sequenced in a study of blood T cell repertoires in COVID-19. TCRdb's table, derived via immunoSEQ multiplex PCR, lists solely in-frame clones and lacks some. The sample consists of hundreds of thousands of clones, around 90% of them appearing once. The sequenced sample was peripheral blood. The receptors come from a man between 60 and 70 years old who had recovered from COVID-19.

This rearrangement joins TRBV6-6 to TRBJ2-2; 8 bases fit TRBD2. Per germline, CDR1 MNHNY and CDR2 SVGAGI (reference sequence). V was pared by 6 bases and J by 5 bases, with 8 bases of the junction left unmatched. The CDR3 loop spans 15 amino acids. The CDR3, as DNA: TGTGCCAGCAGCCCCCCGGGGGGGGGTACCGGGGAGCTGTTTTTT. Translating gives CASSPPGGGTGELFF.

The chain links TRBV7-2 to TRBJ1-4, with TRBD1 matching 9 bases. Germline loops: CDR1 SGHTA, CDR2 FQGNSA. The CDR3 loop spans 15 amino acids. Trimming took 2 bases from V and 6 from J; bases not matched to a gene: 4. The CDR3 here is CASSLMRTGDEKLFF. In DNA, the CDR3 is TGTGCCAGCAGCTTAATGCGGACAGGGGATGAAAAACTGTTTTTT.

The CDR3 bases are TGTGCCAGCGCGACAGCTGGGGCCAACGTCCTGACTTTC. Residues: CASATAGANVLTF. The chain uses TRBV27 and TRBJ2-6, with D possibly TRBD1 on 5 matching bases. CDR3 length equals 13 residues. Germline V gene lookup returns CDR1 MNHEY and CDR2 SMNVEV (reference sequence). The ends were cut back, 8 bases at V and 2 bases at J, with 7 bases in the middle.

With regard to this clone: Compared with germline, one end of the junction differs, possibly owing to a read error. CDR3 DNA sequence: TGTGCCAGCTCTCCACAGGGGTGGGAGACCCAGTACTTC. It specifies CASSPQGWETQYF. The rearrangement joins TRBV18 to TRBJ2-5, with 7 bases fitting TRBD1. Germline CDR1 is KGHSH and CDR2 is LQKENI. The CDR3 consists of 13 residues.

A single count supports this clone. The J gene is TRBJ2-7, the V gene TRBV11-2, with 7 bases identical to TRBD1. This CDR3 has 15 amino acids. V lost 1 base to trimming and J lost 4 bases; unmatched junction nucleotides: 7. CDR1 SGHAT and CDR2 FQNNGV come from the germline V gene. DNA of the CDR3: TGTGCCAGCAGCTTAGCCTCAGGCAGGGGGTACGAGCAGTACTTC. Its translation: CASSLASGRGYEQYF.

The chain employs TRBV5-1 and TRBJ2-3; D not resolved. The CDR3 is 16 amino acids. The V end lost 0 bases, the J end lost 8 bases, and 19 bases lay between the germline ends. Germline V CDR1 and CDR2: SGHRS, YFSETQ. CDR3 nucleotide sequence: TGCGCCAGCAGCTTGGAGGCCCGTTTAGCCATTGGTACGCAGTATTTT. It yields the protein CASSLEARLAIGTQYF.

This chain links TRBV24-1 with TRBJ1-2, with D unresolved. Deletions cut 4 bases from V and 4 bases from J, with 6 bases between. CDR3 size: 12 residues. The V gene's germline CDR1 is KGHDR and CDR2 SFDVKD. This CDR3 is CATSERGYGYTF. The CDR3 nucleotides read TGTGCCACCAGTGAACGCGGCTATGGCTACACCTTC.

This CDR3 is CASSLAQRYGYTF. CDR3 sequence (DNA): TGCGCCAGCAGCTTGGCTCAGCGCTATGGCTACACCTTC. The V call is TRBV5-1, the J call TRBJ1-2, with D unclear. V was clipped by 0 bases and J by 4 bases, with 7 bases between them. This CDR3 comprises 13 residues. Germline CDR1 and CDR2: SGHRS and YFSETQ.

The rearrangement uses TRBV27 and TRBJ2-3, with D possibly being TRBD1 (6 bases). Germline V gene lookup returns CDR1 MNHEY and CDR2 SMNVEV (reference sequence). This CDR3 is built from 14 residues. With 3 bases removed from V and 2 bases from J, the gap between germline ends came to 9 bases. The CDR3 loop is CASSFTGTTDTQYF. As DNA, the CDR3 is TGTGCCAGCAGTTTTACAGGGACCACAGATACGCAGTATTTT.

The CDR3 region is CASSLGTNNEQFF. CDR3 DNA: TGTGCCAGCAGCCTCGGGACTAACAATGAGCAGTTCTTC. The chain uses TRBV7-2 and TRBJ2-1; 7 bases match TRBD2. The length of the CDR3 is 13 residues. Germline V gene sequence: CDR1 SGHTA, CDR2 FQGNSA. Unmatched junction bases numbered 3, after V lost 5 bases and J lost 5 bases.

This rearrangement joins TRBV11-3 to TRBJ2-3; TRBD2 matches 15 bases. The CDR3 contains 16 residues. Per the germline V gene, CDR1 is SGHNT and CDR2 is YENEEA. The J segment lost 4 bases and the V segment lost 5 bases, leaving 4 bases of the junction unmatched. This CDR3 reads CASSRGLAGGPDTQYF. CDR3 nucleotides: TGTGCCAGCAGCCGCGGACTAGCGGGAGGGCCAGATACGCAGTATTTT.

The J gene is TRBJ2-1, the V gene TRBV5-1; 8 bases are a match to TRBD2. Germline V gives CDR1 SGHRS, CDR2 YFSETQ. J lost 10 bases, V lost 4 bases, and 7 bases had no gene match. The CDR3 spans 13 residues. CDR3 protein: CASSPGLAPEQFF. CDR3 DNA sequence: TGCGCCAGCAGCCCTGGACTAGCCCCCGAGCAGTTCTTC.

The DNA of the CDR3 is TGTGCCAGCAGTGAAGAGCGGACGGGCTATACGCAGTATTTT. Translating it yields CASSEERTGYTQYF. The chain joins TRBV2 to TRBJ2-3, with D tentatively TRBD2 (5 bases). The CDR3 sequence is 14 residues long. The germline V and J ends were trimmed by 1 base and 7 bases, with 12 bases remaining between them. Germline V gene data show CDR1 as SNHLY and CDR2 as FYNNEI.

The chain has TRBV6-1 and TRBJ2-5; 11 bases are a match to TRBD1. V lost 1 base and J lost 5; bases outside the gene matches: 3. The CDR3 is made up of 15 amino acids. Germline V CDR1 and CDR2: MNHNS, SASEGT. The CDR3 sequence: CASSEVRTGGETQYF. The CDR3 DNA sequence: TGTGCCAGCAGTGAAGTGAGGACAGGGGGCGAGACCCAGTACTTC.

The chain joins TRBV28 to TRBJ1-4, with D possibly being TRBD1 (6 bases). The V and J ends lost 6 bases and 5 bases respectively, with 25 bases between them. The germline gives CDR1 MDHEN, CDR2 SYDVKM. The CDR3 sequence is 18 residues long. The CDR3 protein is CASSLPIGTQTWNEKLFF. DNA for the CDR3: TGTGCCAGCAGCTTACCGATCGGGACACAGACGTGGAATGAAAAACTGTTTTTT.

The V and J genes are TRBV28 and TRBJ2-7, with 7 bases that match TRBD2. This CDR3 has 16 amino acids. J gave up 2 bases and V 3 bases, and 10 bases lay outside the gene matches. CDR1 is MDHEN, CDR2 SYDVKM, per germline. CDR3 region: CASSLWTSGVPYEQYF. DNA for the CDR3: TGTGCCAGCAGTTTGTGGACTAGTGGGGTCCCCTACGAGCAGTACTTC.

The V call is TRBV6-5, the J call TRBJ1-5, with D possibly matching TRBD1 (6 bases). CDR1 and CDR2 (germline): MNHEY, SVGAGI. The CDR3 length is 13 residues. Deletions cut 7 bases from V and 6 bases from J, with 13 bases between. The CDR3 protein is CASTPGARQPQHF. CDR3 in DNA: TGTGCCAGCACCCCAGGGGCGCGTCAGCCCCAGCATTTT.

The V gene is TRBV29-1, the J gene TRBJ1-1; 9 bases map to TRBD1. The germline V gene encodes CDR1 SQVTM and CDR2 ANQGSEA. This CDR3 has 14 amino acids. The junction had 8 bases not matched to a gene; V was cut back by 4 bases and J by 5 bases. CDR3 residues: CSVGQGTGRTEAFF. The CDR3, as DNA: TGCAGCGTTGGTCAGGGGACAGGGAGGACTGAAGCTTTCTTT.